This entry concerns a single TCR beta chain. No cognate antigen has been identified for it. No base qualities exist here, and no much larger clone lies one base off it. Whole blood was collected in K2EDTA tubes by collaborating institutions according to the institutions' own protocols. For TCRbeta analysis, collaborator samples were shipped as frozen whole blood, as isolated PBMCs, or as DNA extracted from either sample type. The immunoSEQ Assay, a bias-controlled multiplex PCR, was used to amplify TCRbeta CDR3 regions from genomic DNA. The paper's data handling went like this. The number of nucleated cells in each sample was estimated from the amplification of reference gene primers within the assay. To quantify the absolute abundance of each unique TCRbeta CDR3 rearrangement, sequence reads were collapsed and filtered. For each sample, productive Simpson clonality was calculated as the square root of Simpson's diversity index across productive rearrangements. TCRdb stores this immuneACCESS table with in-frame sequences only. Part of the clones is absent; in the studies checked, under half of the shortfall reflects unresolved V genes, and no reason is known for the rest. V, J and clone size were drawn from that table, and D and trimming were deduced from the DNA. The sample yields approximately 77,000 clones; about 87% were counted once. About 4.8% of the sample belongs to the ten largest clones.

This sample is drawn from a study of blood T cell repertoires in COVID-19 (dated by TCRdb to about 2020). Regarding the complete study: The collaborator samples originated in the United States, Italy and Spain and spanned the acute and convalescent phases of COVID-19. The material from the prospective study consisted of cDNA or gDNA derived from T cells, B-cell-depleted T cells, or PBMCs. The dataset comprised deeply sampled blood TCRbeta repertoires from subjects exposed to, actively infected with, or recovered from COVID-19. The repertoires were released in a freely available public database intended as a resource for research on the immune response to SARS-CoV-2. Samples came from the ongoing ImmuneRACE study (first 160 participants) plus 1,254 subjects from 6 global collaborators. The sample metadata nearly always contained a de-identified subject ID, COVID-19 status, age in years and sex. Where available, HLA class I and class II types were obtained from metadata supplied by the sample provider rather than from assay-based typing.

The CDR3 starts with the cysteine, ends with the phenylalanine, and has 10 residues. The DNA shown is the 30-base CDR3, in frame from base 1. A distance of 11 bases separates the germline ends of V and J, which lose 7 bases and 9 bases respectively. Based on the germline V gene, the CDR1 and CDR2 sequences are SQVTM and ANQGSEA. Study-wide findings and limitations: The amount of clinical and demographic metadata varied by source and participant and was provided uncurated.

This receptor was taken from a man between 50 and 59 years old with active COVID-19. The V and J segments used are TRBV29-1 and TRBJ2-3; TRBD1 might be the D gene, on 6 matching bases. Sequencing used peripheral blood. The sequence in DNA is TGCAGCGCTCAGGGGTGGACGCAGTATTTT. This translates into CSAQGWTQYF.